The 18 T cell receptor beta chains reported below all come from one sample, sequenced in a study of shared clonotypes between healthy human individuals. The repertoire was sequenced with immunoSEQ multiplex PCR; TCRdb's copy has only in-frame clones and lacks some. The repertoire includes more than 2 million clones, 80% to 95% of them detected once, and around 1.8% sits in the top ten. The naive CD8 fraction comprised CD45RO-negative cells positively selected for CCR7 and excluded terminally differentiated effector memory CD45RA+ cells. Sequencing was performed on naive CD8+ T cells from PBMCs. The origin of the receptors is a young man in good health. Some clones in this sample may be carry-over from other donors' samples.

The chain links TRBV5-1 to TRBJ2-7; TRBD1 matches 8 bases. CDR1 is SGHRS, CDR2 YFSETQ, per germline. Trimming at V came to 6 bases and at J to 4 bases, leaving 6 bases not matched to a gene. The CDR3 loop spans 13 amino acids. CDR3 loop: CASNSGQAYEQYF. Written as DNA, the CDR3 is TGCGCCAGCAACTCGGGACAGGCTTACGAGCAGTACTTC.

Points on this clone: Other DNA sequences in this specimen translate into the identical CDR3. The V call is TRBV11-2, the J call TRBJ2-7; no firm D call. V lost 5 bases to trimming and J lost 3 bases, with 5 bases between them. This CDR3 region has 11 residues. Germline values: CDR1 SGHAT, CDR2 FQNNGV. CDR3 protein: CASSPLYEQYF. DNA of the CDR3: TGTGCCAGCAGCCCCCTCTACGAGCAGTACTTC.

This clone was seen only once. The rearrangement links TRBV2 to TRBJ1-1; maybe TRBD1 (6 bases). CDR1 and CDR2 from the germline V gene are SNHLY and FYNNEI. The CDR3 consists of 18 residues. With 3 bases removed from V and 1 base from J, the gap between germline ends came to 21 bases. The chain's CDR3 is CASSDGGRSRGTNTEAFF. CDR3 bases: TGTGCCAGCAGTGATGGGGGCCGTTCCCGGGGAACGAACACTGAAGCTTTCTTT.

This chain joins TRBV27 and TRBJ2-7, with 8 positions matching TRBD1. J was trimmed by 4 bases and V by 5 bases; bases with no gene match: 7. The germline V gene has CDR1 MNHEY and CDR2 SMNVEV (reference sequence). The CDR3 sequence is 14 residues long. The DNA for the CDR3 is TGTGCCAGCAGTCCAACGACAGGGGTGTACGAGCAGTACTTC. This gives the protein CASSPTTGVYEQYF.

The V and J genes are TRBV9 and TRBJ2-3, with D perhaps TRBD1 (6 bases). The germline V gene has CDR1 SGDLS and CDR2 YYNGEE. V dropped 2 bases and J dropped 4 bases, with 17 bases sitting between them. The CDR3 contains 16 residues. DNA of the CDR3: TGTGCCAGCAGCGTGGCTGGACAGTCCCCTTCAGATACGCAGTATTTT. Protein sequence: CASSVAGQSPSDTQYF.

The rearrangement links TRBV7-3 to TRBJ2-2; tentatively, D is TRBD1 (5 bases). The CDR3 loop spans 16 amino acids. The V end was cut by 5 bases, the J end by 3 bases, with 16 bases between. Germline V gene data show CDR1 as SGHTA and CDR2 as FQGTGA. CDR3 protein: CASSPTRQGYTGELFF. CDR3 in DNA: TGTGCCAGCAGCCCGACCCGGCAGGGCTACACCGGGGAGCTGTTTTTT. The variable domain in full, completed from reference TRBV7-3 and TRBJ2-2, reads GAGVSQTPSNKVTEKGKYVELRCDPISGHTALYWYRQSLGQGPEFLIYFQGTGAADDSGLPNDRFFAVRPEGSVSTLKIQRTERGDSAVYLCASSPTRQGYTGELFFGEGSRLTVL.

The chain joins TRBV5-4 to TRBJ2-2, with D possibly matching TRBD2 (5 bases). This CDR3 spans 14 amino acids. Trimming shortened V by 0 bases and J by 4 bases, and 7 bases separated the two germline ends. Germline V gives CDR1 SGHNT, CDR2 YYREEE (reference sequence). The CDR3 nucleotides are TGTGCCAGCAGCTTGGAAGAGGGCACCGGGGAGCTGTTTTTT. Residues: CASSLEEGTGELFF.

The V gene is TRBV14, the J gene TRBJ1-1; D call uncertain. The CDR3 loop spans 15 amino acids. V dropped 0 bases and J dropped 2 bases, with 10 bases sitting between them. Germline assignment: CDR1 SGHDN and CDR2 FVKESK. The CDR3 protein is CASSQDRTPNTEAFF. CDR3 nucleotide sequence: TGTGCCAGCAGCCAAGATCGGACGCCTAACACTGAAGCTTTCTTT.

The CDR3 reads CASSIGPGNNEQFF. CDR3 DNA: TGTGCCAGTAGTATAGGTCCCGGGAACAATGAGCAGTTCTTC. The chain links TRBV19 to TRBJ2-1; the D gene is possibly TRBD2 (5 bases). The CDR3 covers 14 residues. V lost 1 base and J 5 bases, leaving 9 bases between the germline ends. Looked up from germline, CDR1 is LNHDA and CDR2 is SQIVND (reference sequence).

J is TRBJ1-3 and V is TRBV9, with D hard to call. Trimming took off 0 bases at V and 0 bases at J, with 7 bases between the two ends. This CDR3 is 15 amino acids long. The germline V gene encodes CDR1 SGDLS and CDR2 YYNGEE. The CDR3 nucleotides read TGTGCCAGCAGCGTAGGGGAGTTCTCTGGAAACACCATATATTTT. It encodes CASSVGEFSGNTIYF.

The J gene is TRBJ2-7, the V gene TRBV9, with 11 bases aligning to TRBD2. The junction had 10 bases not matched to a gene; V was cut back by 4 bases and J by 4 bases. CDR1 SGDLS and CDR2 YYNGEE come from the germline V gene. The CDR3 sequence is 16 residues long. Here the CDR3 DNA reads TGTGCCAGCAGCTTAGGGGGACTAGCGGAGAAATACGAGCAGTACTTC. Amino acid sequence: CASSLGGLAEKYEQYF. Filled out from reference TRBV9 and TRBJ2-7, the complete variable domain reads DSGVTQTPKHLITATGQRVTLRCSPRSGDLSVYWYQQSLDQGLQFLIQYYNGEERAKGNILERFSAQQFPDLHSELNLSSLELGDSALYFCASSLGGLAEKYEQYFGPGTRLTVT.

The rearrangement joins TRBV19 to TRBJ2-1; the match to TRBD2 covers 7 bases. The V gene end was trimmed by 4 bases and the J gene end by 2 bases; junction bases not matched to a gene: 11. The CDR3 loop spans 17 amino acids. Germline CDR1 reads LNHDA; CDR2 reads SQIVND (reference sequence). This CDR3 reads CASSTSLGAGAYNEQFF. Written as DNA, the CDR3 is TGTGCCAGTAGTACTTCGCTAGGGGCGGGAGCCTACAATGAGCAGTTCTTC.

In this sample, this clone turned up once. V and J are TRBV9 and TRBJ1-2; possible D gene TRBD1, 6 bases. The germline CDR1 and CDR2 sequences are SGDLS and YYNGEE. This CDR3 has 14 residues. Trimming took off 0 bases at V and 2 bases at J, with 8 bases between the two ends. The CDR3 DNA sequence: TGTGCCAGCAGCGTAGGGACAGAAAACTATGGCTACACCTTC. As protein: CASSVGTENYGYTF. Based on the CDR3 plus reference TRBV9 and TRBJ1-2, the full variable domain is DSGVTQTPKHLITATGQRVTLRCSPRSGDLSVYWYQQSLDQGLQFLIQYYNGEERAKGNILERFSAQQFPDLHSELNLSSLELGDSALYFCASSVGTENYGYTFGSGTRLTVV.

Comment on this clone: Other DNA sequences in the same sample also yield this CDR3. The chain uses TRBV9 and TRBJ2-3; TRBD2 matches at 7 bases. CDR1 SGDLS and CDR2 YYNGEE come from the germline V gene. With V trimmed by 3 bases and J by 2 bases, 6 bases remained unmatched. CDR3 size: 15 residues. For the CDR3, the DNA is TGTGCCAGCAGCGCCTCCGGGACTAACACAGATACGCAGTATTTT. Its translation: CASSASGTNTDTQYF.

The chain uses TRBV5-1 and TRBJ2-7, with 8 bases identical to TRBD1. CDR1 is SGHRS, CDR2 YFSETQ, per germline. The CDR3 contains 16 residues. The junction had 11 bases not matched to a gene; V was cut back by 2 bases and J by 4 bases. CDR3 residues: CASSFEDREHFYEQYF. The CDR3 bases are TGCGCCAGCAGCTTCGAGGACAGGGAGCATTTTTACGAGCAGTACTTC.

The chain uses TRBV5-8 and TRBJ2-7, with D hard to call. Germline-derived CDR1 and CDR2 are SGHTS and YDEGEE. CDR3 length: 15 amino acids. Deletions cut 3 bases from V and 2 bases from J, with 15 bases between. CDR3 residues: CASSSPSGGTYEQYF. CDR3 nucleotides: TGTGCCAGCAGCTCGCCATCAGGCGGCACCTACGAGCAGTACTTC.

CDR3 residues: CASSESVPDGKLFF. CDR3 coding DNA: TGTGCCAGCAGTGAGTCAGTTCCCGATGGGAAACTGTTTTTT. This chain connects TRBV6-5 to TRBJ1-4; D is unclear. The CDR3 is made up of 14 amino acids. Trimming took 5 bases from V and 11 from J, leaving 18 bases between them. Germline V CDR1 and CDR2: MNHEY, SVGAGI.

A note on this clone: At one of its ends the junction is not consistent with the germline gene, which may arise from a read error. This sequence joins TRBV19 and TRBJ2-7, with 7 bases lining up with TRBD1. The V gene's germline CDR1 is LNHDA and CDR2 SQIVND (reference sequence). This CDR3 contains 15 residues. CDR3 loop: CASRIAGTDNYEQYF. The CDR3 coding sequence is TGTGCCAGTAGAATAGCCGGGACAGACAACTACGAGCAGTACTTC.